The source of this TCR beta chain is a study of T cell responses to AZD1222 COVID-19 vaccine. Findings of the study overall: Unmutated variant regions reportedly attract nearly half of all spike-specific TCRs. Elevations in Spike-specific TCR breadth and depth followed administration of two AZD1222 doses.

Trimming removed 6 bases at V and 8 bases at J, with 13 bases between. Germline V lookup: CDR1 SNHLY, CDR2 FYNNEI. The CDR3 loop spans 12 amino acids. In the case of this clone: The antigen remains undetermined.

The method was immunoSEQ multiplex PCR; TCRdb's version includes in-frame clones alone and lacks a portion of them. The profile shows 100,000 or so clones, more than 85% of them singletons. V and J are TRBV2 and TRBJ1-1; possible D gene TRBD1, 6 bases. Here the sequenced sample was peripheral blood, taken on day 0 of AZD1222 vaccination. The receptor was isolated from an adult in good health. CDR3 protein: CASRGGGTEAFF. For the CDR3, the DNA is TGTGCCAGCAGAGGAGGGGGGACAGAAGCTTTCTTT.